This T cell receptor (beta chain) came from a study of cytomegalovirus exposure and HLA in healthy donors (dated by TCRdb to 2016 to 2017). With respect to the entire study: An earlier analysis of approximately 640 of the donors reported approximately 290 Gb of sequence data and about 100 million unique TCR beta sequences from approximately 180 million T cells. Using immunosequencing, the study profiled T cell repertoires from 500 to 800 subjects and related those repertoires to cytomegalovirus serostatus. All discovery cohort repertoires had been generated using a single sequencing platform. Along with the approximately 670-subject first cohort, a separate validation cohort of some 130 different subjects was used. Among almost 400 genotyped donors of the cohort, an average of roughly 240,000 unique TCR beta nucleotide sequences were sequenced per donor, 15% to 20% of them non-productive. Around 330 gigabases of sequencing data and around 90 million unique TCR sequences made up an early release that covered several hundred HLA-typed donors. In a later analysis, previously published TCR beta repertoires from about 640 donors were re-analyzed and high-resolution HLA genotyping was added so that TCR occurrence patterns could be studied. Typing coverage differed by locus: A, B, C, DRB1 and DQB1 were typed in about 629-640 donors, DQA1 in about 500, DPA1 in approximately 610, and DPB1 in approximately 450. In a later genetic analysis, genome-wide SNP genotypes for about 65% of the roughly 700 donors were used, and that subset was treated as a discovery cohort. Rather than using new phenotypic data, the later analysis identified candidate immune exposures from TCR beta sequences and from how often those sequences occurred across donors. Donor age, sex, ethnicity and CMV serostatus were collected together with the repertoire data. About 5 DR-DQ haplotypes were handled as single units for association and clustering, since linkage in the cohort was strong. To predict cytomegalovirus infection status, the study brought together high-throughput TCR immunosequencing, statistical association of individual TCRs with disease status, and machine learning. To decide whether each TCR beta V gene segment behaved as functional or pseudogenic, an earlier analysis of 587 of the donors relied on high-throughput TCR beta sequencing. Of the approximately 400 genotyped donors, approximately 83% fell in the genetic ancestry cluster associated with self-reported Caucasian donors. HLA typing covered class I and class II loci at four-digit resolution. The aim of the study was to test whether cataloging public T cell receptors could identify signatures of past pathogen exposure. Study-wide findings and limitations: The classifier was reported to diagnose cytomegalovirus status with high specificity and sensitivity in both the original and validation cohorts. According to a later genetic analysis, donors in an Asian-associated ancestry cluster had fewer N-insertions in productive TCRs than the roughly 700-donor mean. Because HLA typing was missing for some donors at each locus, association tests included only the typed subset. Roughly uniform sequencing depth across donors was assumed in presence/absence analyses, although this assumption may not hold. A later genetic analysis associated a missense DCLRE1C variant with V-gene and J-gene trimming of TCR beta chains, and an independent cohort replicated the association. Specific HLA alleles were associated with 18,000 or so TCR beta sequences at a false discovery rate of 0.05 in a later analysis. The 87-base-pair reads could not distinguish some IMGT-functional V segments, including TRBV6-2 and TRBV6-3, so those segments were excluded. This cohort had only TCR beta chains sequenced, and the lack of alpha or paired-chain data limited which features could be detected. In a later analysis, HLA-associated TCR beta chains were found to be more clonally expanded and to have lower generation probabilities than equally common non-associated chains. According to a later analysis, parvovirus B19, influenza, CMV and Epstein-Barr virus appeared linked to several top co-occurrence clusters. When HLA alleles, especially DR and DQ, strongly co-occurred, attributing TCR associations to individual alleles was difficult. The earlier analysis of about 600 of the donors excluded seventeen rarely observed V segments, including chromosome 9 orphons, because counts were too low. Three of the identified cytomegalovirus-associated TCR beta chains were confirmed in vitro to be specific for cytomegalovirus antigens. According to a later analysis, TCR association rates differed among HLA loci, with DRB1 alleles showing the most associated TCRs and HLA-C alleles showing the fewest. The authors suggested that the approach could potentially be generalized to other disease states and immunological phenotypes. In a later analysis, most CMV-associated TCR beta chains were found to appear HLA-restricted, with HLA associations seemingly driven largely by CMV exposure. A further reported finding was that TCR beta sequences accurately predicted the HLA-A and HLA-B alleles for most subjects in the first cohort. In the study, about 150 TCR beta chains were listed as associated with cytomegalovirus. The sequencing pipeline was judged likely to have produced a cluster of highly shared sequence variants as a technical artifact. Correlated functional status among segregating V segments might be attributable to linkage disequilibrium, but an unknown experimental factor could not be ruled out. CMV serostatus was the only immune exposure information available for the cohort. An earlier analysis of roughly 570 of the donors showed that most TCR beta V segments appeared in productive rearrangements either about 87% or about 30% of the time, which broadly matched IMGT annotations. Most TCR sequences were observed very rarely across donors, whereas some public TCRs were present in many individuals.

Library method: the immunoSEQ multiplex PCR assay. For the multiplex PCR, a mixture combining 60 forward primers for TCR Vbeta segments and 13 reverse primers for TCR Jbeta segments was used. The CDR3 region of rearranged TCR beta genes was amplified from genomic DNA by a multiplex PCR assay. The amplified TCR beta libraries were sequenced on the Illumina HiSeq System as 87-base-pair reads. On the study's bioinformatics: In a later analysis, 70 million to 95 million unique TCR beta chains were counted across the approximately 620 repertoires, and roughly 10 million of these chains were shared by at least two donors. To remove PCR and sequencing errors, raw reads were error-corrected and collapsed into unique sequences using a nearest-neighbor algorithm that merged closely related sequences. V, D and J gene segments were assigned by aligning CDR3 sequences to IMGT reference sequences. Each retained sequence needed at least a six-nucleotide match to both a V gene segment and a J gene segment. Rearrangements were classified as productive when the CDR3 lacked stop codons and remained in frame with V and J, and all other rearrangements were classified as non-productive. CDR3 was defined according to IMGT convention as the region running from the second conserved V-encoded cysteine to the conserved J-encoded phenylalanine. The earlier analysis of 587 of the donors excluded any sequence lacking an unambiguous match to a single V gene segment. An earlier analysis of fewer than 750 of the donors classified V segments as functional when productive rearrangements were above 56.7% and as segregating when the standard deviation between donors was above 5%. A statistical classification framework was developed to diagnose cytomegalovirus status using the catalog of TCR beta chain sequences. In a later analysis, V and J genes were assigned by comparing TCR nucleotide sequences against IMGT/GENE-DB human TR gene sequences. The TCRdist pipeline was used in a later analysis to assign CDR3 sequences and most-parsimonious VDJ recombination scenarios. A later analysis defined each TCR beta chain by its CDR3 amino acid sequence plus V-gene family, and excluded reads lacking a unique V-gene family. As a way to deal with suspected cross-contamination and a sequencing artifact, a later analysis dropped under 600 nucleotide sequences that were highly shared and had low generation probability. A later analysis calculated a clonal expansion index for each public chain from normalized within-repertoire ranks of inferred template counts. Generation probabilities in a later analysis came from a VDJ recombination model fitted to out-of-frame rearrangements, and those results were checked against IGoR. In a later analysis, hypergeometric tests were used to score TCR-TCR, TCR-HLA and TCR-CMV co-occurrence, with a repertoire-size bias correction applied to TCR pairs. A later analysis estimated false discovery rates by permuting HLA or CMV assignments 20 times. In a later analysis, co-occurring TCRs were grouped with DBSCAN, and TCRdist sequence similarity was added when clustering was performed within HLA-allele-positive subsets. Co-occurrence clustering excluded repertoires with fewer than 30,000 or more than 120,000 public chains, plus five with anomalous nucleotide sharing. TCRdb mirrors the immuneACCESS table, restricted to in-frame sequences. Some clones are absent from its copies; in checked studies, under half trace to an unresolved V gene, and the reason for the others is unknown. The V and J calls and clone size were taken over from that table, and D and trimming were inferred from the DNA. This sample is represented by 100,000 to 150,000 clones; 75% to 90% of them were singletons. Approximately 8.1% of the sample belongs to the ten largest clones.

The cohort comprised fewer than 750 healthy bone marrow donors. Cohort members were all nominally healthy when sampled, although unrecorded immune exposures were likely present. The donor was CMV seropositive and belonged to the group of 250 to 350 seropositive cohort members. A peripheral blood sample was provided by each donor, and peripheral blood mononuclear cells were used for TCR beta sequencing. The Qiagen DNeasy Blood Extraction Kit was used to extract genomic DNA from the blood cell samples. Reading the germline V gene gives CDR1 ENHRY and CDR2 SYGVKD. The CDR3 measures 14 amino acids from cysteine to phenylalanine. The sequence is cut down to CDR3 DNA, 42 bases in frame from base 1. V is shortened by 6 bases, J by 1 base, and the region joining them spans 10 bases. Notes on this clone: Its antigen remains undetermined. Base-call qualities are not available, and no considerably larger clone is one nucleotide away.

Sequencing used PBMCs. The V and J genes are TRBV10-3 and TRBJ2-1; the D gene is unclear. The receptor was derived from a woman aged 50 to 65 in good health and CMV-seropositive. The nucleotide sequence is TGTGCCATCAGAGACACCCGGTCCTACAATGAGCAGTTCTTC. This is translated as CAIRDTRSYNEQFF.